A single sample gave rise to the 27 T cell receptor beta chains below, sequenced in a study of T cells after yellow fever vaccination. TCRdb recomputed calls from the 5' RACE reads with MiXCR, one row per CDR3 protein. Of more than 90,000 distinct CDR3 sequences listed, 7.5% to 9.5% are singletons. The sequencing here drew on CD8+ T cells sorted from PBMCs, taken 45 days after the yellow fever booster vaccination. All receptors come from a man younger than 40 who received the YFV17D yellow fever vaccine.

This clonotype has a count of ten or more. The chain uses TRBV7-8 and TRBJ2-5; unclear D gene. The CDR3 sequence is 16 residues long. V lost 1 base to trimming and J lost 2 bases, with 14 bases between them. CDR1 is SGHVS and CDR2 is FQNEAQ in the germline V gene. In DNA form, the CDR3 reads TGTGCCAGCAGCTTAGTGTGGCGGACCCAGCAAGAGACCCAGTACTTC. Translated: CASSLVWRTQQETQYF.

At least ten counts were recorded for this clonotype. The chain joins TRBV12-3 or TRBV12-4 to TRBJ2-1; 7 bases map to TRBD2. The CDR3 runs 12 residues. The V segment lost 7 bases and the J segment 8 bases; nucleotides outside the gene matches: 5. CDR3 sequence: CASNIRGDEQFF. DNA for the CDR3: TGTGCCAGCAATATACGGGGGGATGAGCAGTTCTTC.

This clonotype has at least ten counts. The chain combines TRBV27 with TRBJ2-7, with TRBD2 matching 8 bases. V gave up 5 bases and J gave up 5 bases; unmatched junction bases: 14. CDR3 length: 16 amino acids. Germline CDR1 is MNHEY and CDR2 is SMNVEV (reference sequence). The CDR3 here is CASSPFRSGSRHEQYF. CDR3 nucleotide sequence: TGTGCCAGCAGTCCGTTCAGGAGCGGGAGCCGCCACGAGCAGTACTTC.

Concerning this clonotype: Being one base from a much bigger clone, this may be a read error. V is TRBV6-1 and J is TRBJ1-4; the match to TRBD1 covers 7 bases. In germline, CDR1 is MNHNS, CDR2 SASEGT. CDR3 size: 14 residues. The CDR3 region has the DNA TGTGCCAGCAGACACCCTTCCGACAGGGAAAAACTGGTTTTT. Amino acids: CASRHPSDREKLVF.

This clonotype was seen more than once but under ten times. The rearrangement links TRBV9 to TRBJ2-5; 8 bases fit TRBD2. CDR1 SGDLS and CDR2 YYNGEE come from the germline V gene. The ends lost 0 bases at V and 5 bases at J; junction bases unmatched: 3. The CDR3 covers 14 residues. CDR3 loop: CASSVAGGPETQYF. In nucleotides, the CDR3 is TGTGCCAGCAGCGTAGCGGGAGGGCCCGAGACCCAGTACTTC. The full variable domain, in which reference TRBV9 and TRBJ2-5 provide the parts outside the CDR3, is DSGVTQTPKHLITATGQRVTLRCSPRSGDLSVYWYQQSLDQGLQFLIQYYNGEERAKGNILERFSAQQFPDLHSELNLSSLELGDSALYFCASSVAGGPETQYFGPGTRLLVL.

This chain joins TRBV28 and TRBJ2-7; D not certain. Trimming stripped 5 bases from V and 6 bases from J, with 8 bases between. This CDR3 is 11 amino acids long. The germline gives CDR1 MDHEN, CDR2 SYDVKM. In nucleotides, the CDR3 is TGTGCCAGCAGTCCAGCCGGCGAGCAGTACTTC. This codes for CASSPAGEQYF. Combining the CDR3 with reference TRBV28 and TRBJ2-7 gives the whole variable domain DVKVTQSSRYLVKRTGEKVFLECVQDMDHENMFWYRQDPGLGLRLIYFSYDVKMKEKGDIPEGYSVSREKKERFSLILESASTNQTSMYLCASSPAGEQYFGPGTRLTVT.

This clonotype was seen many times. The chain has TRBV4-3 and TRBJ2-2; 12 bases fit TRBD2. CDR3 length: 15 amino acids. The germline gives CDR1 LGHNA, CDR2 YSLEER. With 4 bases clipped from V and 7 bases from J, the junction kept 4 bases outside the gene matches. CDR3 in amino acids: CASSPLAGGSGELFF. CDR3 DNA sequence: TGCGCCAGCAGCCCGCTAGCGGGAGGGAGCGGGGAGCTGTTTTTT.

This clonotype was seen a handful of times. The CDR3 region is CASSEPGQGMGDEQFF. The CDR3 bases are TGTGCCAGCAGTGAGCCGGGACAGGGGATGGGGGATGAGCAGTTCTTC. The chain combines TRBV12-3 or TRBV12-4 with TRBJ2-1, with TRBD1 matching 10 bases. The ends lost 5 bases at V and 8 bases at J; junction bases unmatched: 12. The CDR3 totals 16 residues.

Comment on this clonotype: The junction and the germline gene differ at one end; a read error may be behind it. The genes are TRBV5-5 and TRBJ2-7; possibly TRBD1 or TRBD2 for D (7 bases each). Germline CDR1 is SGHKS and CDR2 is YYEKEE (reference sequence). There are 14 residues in the CDR3. As DNA, the CDR3 is TGTGCCAGCAGCCCGGGACAGCGGGGATTTTTGGCGCACTTC. It translates to CASSPGQRGFLAHF.

There are a few counts of this clonotype. This rearrangement joins TRBV6-1 to TRBJ2-7; D uncertain. Trimming left V 8 bases short and J 3 bases short, with 5 bases between. This CDR3 contains 10 residues. Looked up from germline, CDR1 is MNHNS and CDR2 is SASEGT. CDR3: CASFDYEQYF. CDR3 DNA: TGTGCCAGCTTTGACTACGAGCAGTACTTC.

Ten or more counts support this clonotype. The chain joins TRBV6-2 or TRBV6-3 to TRBJ2-2, with 10 positions matching TRBD2. Germline V gene sequence: CDR1 MNHEY, CDR2 SVGEGT. The CDR3 covers 17 residues. V shed 6 bases and J 2 bases; nucleotides not matched to a gene: 9. CDR3 in amino acids: CASSPGTSVLNTGELFF. The CDR3 DNA follows: TGTGCCAGCAGCCCCGGGACTAGCGTACTCAACACCGGGGAGCTGTTTTTT.

This clonotype was picked up many times. V and J are TRBV27 and TRBJ2-7; unclear D gene. Trimming removed 8 bases from V and 0 bases from J, with 11 bases in between. Germline V gives CDR1 MNHEY, CDR2 SMNVEV (reference sequence). This CDR3 spans 13 amino acids. This CDR3 is CASSRAASYEQYF. DNA for the CDR3: TGTGCCAGCTCCCGGGCGGCCTCCTACGAGCAGTACTTC.

Many counts were recorded for this clonotype. V usage is TRBV4-2 and J usage is TRBJ2-7, with D unclear. V lost 1 base to trimming and J lost 5 bases, with 12 bases between them. The CDR3 loop spans 14 amino acids. CDR1 and CDR2 from the germline V gene are LGHNA and YNFKEQ. CDR3 sequence: CASSQARQIHEQYF. In DNA, the CDR3 is TGTGCCAGCAGCCAAGCCAGGCAGATACACGAGCAGTACTTC.

Ten or more counts support this clonotype. This rearrangement joins TRBV12-3 or TRBV12-4 to TRBJ2-5, with TRBD2 as a possible D gene (5 bases). Trimming left V 6 bases short and J 2 bases short, with 10 bases between. This CDR3 has 13 residues. CDR3 sequence (DNA): TGTGCCAGCAGCTCTACTAGACAAGAGACCCAGTACTTC. Its protein is CASSSTRQETQYF.

This clonotype was counted at least ten times. This chain connects TRBV29-1 to TRBJ2-7, with TRBD1 identical over 8 bases. The junction had 6 bases not matched to a gene; V was cut back by 1 base and J by 4 bases. Germline V CDR1 and CDR2: SQVTM, ANQGSEA. The CDR3 sequence is 14 residues long. The CDR3 here is CSVEGAGGRYEQYF. The DNA for the CDR3 is TGCAGCGTTGAAGGGGCAGGGGGCCGGTACGAGCAGTACTTC.

This chain joins TRBV10-2 and TRBJ2-7; 7 bases are a match to TRBD2. The germline V gene has CDR1 WSHSY and CDR2 SAAADI. V lost 3 bases to trimming and J lost 4 bases; unmatched junction nucleotides: 3. CDR3 length: 13 residues. CDR3 in amino acids: CASSDTGRYEQYF. The CDR3 bases are TGCGCCAGCAGTGATACCGGGAGGTACGAGCAGTACTTC.

The J gene is TRBJ2-7, the V gene TRBV14; 7 positions match TRBD2. J gave up 4 bases and V 1 base, and 13 bases lay outside the gene matches. This CDR3 is built from 17 residues. Germline lookup yields CDR1 SGHDN and CDR2 FVKESK. CDR3: CASSQGPGREFHYEQYF. The CDR3 region has the DNA TGTGCCAGCAGCCAAGGTCCCGGGCGGGAGTTCCATTACGAGCAGTACTTC.

Remarks on this clonotype: A much larger clone lies one base from this, so it may be a read error. The chain couples TRBV20-1 to TRBJ2-7; tentative D call: TRBD2 (5 bases). Looked up from germline, CDR1 is DFQATT and CDR2 is SNEGSKA (reference sequence). CDR3 length: 18 amino acids. In DNA, the CDR3 is TGCTGTGCTCCCGGCCCGGTAGGTGGCGGGCCCCTGTCGTACGAGCAGTACTTC. Protein product: CCAPGPVGGGPLSYEQYF.

This clonotype was picked up many times. The chain couples TRBV6-1 to TRBJ2-3; D is perhaps TRBD1 or TRBD2 (6 bases each). Germline-derived CDR1 and CDR2 are MNHNS and SASEGT. The CDR3 sequence is 15 residues long. V was cut by 6 bases and J by 3 bases, with 16 bases left in between. CDR3: CASSVTTGGTDTQYF. The CDR3 DNA sequence: TGTGCCAGCAGCGTTACGACAGGAGGGACAGATACGCAGTATTTT.

This clonotype was seen a few times. This chain joins TRBV3-1 and TRBJ2-1, with D possibly matching TRBD2 (5 bases). Trimming took 3 bases from V and 0 from J, leaving 18 bases between them. The germline V gene has CDR1 LGHDT and CDR2 YNNKEL (reference sequence). This CDR3 comprises 18 residues. CDR3 region: CASSQGTEWESSYNEQFF. The CDR3 bases are TGTGCCAGCAGCCAGGGCACGGAGTGGGAGAGCTCCTACAATGAGCAGTTCTTC.

This clonotype came up a few times. This sequence joins TRBV25-1 and TRBJ1-1; no definite D call. CDR3 size: 12 residues. The V and J ends lost 4 bases and 6 bases respectively, with 9 bases between them. The germline gives CDR1 MGHDK, CDR2 SYGVNS. CDR3 in amino acids: CASSVGGAEAFF. DNA for the CDR3: TGTGCCAGCAGTGTCGGCGGGGCTGAAGCTTTCTTT.

This clonotype was counted ten times or more. The chain couples TRBV5-4 to TRBJ2-3; D is unclear. The CDR3 is 15 amino acids. Deletions cut 4 bases from V and 2 bases from J, with 14 bases between. Germline-derived CDR1 and CDR2 are SGHNT and YYREEE (reference sequence). CDR3 bases: TGTGCCAGCAGCCGCAAATACGTCTCCACAGATACGCAGTATTTT. This gives the protein CASSRKYVSTDTQYF.

The V call is TRBV28, the J call TRBJ2-3; TRBD1 or TRBD2 may be the D gene (5 bases each). The CDR3 totals 14 residues. V was trimmed by 11 bases and J by 3 bases, leaving 18 bases between them. Per the germline V gene, CDR1 is MDHEN and CDR2 is SYDVKM. The CDR3 bases are TGTGCCGGACAAGGAGGAGCGATGACAGATACGCAGTATTTT. Protein sequence: CAGQGGAMTDTQYF.

The sample holds many counts of this clonotype. The rearrangement uses TRBV5-5 and TRBJ1-2, with D possibly being TRBD1 (6 bases). Trimming pared 0 bases from V and 5 bases from J, leaving 11 bases between. The CDR3 runs 14 residues. From germline, CDR1 is SGHKS and CDR2 YYEKEE (reference sequence). The CDR3 coding sequence is TGTGCCAGCAGCTTGGAGCGGGACATATATGGCTACACCTTC. Translation gives CASSLERDIYGYTF.

This clonotype was detected a few times. The chain combines TRBV20-1 with TRBJ2-1, with 7 bases fitting TRBD2. This CDR3 has 14 residues. V shed 0 bases, J shed 9 bases, and the junction held 8 bases outside the gene matches. Per the germline V gene, CDR1 is DFQATT and CDR2 is SNEGSKA (reference sequence). This chain's CDR3 is CSARDTSGKAEQFF. The CDR3 DNA reads TGCAGTGCTAGAGATACCAGCGGGAAGGCTGAGCAGTTCTTC.

This clonotype was observed many times. The rearrangement joins TRBV4-3 to TRBJ2-1; D is ambiguous. V dropped 0 bases and J dropped 6 bases, with 18 bases sitting between them. Germline lookup yields CDR1 LGHNA and CDR2 YSLEER. The CDR3 is 17 residues long. The CDR3 spells CASSQDILGLAPNEQFF. Written as DNA, the CDR3 is TGCGCCAGCAGCCAAGATATCTTAGGGCTGGCCCCCAATGAGCAGTTCTTC.

This clonotype appeared many times. This sequence joins TRBV12-5 and TRBJ2-3, with 12 bases that match TRBD1. Germline CDR1 is LGHNT and CDR2 is FRNRAP. J was trimmed by 7 bases and V by 1 base; bases with no gene match: 9. The CDR3 loop spans 17 amino acids. The chain's CDR3 is CASGLALRDRGHYTQYF. The CDR3 DNA reads TGTGCTAGTGGTTTGGCCCTCCGGGACAGGGGGCACTATACGCAGTATTTT. The full variable domain, completed using reference TRBV12-5 and TRBJ2-3, is DARVTQTPRHKVTEMGQEVTMRCQPILGHNTVFWYRQTMMQGLELLAYFRNRAPLDDSGMPKDRFSAEMPDATLATLKIQPSEPRDSAVYFCASGLALRDRGHYTQYFGPGTRLTVL.